This T cell receptor (beta chain) was retrieved from a study of control samples from healthy donors and cancer patients. Measured with immunoSEQ multiplex PCR; TCRdb has only the in-frame clones, and not every one. The repertoire has 100,000 to 150,000 clones, roughly 90% of them found once; the top ten carry about 1.8%. The germline CDR1 and CDR2 sequences are SGDLS and YYNGEE. Trimming stripped 5 bases from V and 4 bases from J, with 18 bases between. The CDR3 spans 15 residues. The V gene is TRBV9, the J gene TRBJ2-5; D might be TRBD1 or TRBD2, each matching 6 bases. Sequenced: blood. The sequence came from a man between 18 and 35 years old in good health. The CDR3 loop reads CASSPRRRGAETQYF. The CDR3 bases are TGTGCCAGCAGTCCAAGAAGAAGGGGGGCAGAGACCCAGTACTTC.